A single sample gave rise to the 24 T cell receptor beta chains below, sequenced in a study of cytomegalovirus exposure and HLA in healthy donors. Only in-frame clones appear in the TCRdb table, and some are missing; sequencing was by immunoSEQ multiplex PCR. The repertoire consists of around 110,000 clones, with around 89% occurring once and the leading ten covering about 2%. The sequenced sample consisted of PBMCs. The receptors stem from a woman aged 18-30 years in good health and CMV-seropositive.

The chain combines TRBV5-3 with TRBJ2-7; TRBD1 matches 8 bases. TRBV5-3 is an ORF, and what it does is uncertain. J lost 3 bases, V lost 5 bases, and 16 bases had no gene match. The CDR3 sequence is 17 residues long. The CDR3 nucleotides are TGTGCCAGAAGTCAAGACGACAGGGGCTCGGGGGACTACGAGCAGTACGTC. Its translation: CARSQDDRGSGDYEQYV.

The rearrangement uses TRBV27 and TRBJ2-3; D is ambiguous. Germline V gene lookup returns CDR1 MNHEY and CDR2 SMNVEV (reference sequence). The length of the CDR3 is 15 residues. V was trimmed by 4 bases and J by 3 bases, leaving 14 bases between them. The CDR3 region has the DNA TGTGCCAGCAGTTCCCTCATAGCCCCAACAGATACGCAGTATTTT. It specifies CASSSLIAPTDTQYF.

V and J are TRBV6-5 and TRBJ1-1, with D unclear. CDR1 and CDR2 (germline): MNHEY, SVGAGI. The germline V and J ends were trimmed by 5 bases and 0 bases, with 7 bases remaining between them. The CDR3 runs to 13 residues. The chain's CDR3 is CASSQFMNTEAFF. The CDR3 region has the DNA TGTGCCAGCAGTCAGTTCATGAACACTGAAGCTTTCTTT.

The genes are TRBV9 and TRBJ2-1; 9 bases match TRBD2. V was pared by 0 bases and J by 5 bases, with 9 bases of the junction left unmatched. Germline lookup yields CDR1 SGDLS and CDR2 YYNGEE. The CDR3 runs to 17 residues. CDR3 sequence (DNA): TGTGCCAGCAGCGTAGTAGGCGGGGGGGCCAACGACAATGAGCAGTTCTTC. This encodes CASSVVGGGANDNEQFF.

The chain has TRBV18 and TRBJ1-6; tentatively, D is TRBD1 (6 bases). Germline V lookup: CDR1 KGHSH, CDR2 LQKENI. The V end was cut by 5 bases, the J end by 10 bases, with 21 bases between. The CDR3 is made up of 16 amino acids. CDR3 region: CASSNTGAGEYSPLHF. The DNA of the CDR3 is TGTGCCAGCTCAAATACTGGGGCAGGGGAATACTCACCCCTCCACTTT.

The table lists this clone with a count of one. The chain carries TRBV9 and TRBJ2-5, with 9 positions matching TRBD1. The V gene's germline CDR1 is SGDLS and CDR2 YYNGEE. This CDR3 has 15 residues. The trim removed 4 bases at V and 0 bases at J, leaving 4 bases unmatched. CDR3 in DNA: TGTGCCAGCAGCCCACAGGGGGCCCACCAAGAGACCCAGTACTTC. Its translation is CASSPQGAHQETQYF.

The chain has TRBV7-2 and TRBJ1-2, with a tentative D call TRBD1 (5 bases). Trimming removed 5 bases from V and 1 base from J, with 8 bases in between. CDR1 is SGHTA and CDR2 is FQGNSA in the germline V gene. The CDR3 length is 13 residues. CDR3 sequence: CASSPQGNYGYTF. The DNA for the CDR3 is TGTGCCAGCAGCCCGCAGGGTAACTATGGCTACACCTTC. Full variable domain (rest looked up from reference TRBV7-2 and TRBJ1-2): GAGVSQSPSNKVTEKGKDVELRCDPISGHTALYWYRQSLGQGLEFLIYFQGNSAPDKSGLPSDRFSAERTGGSVSTLTIQRTQQEDSAVYLCASSPQGNYGYTFGSGTRLTVV.

The chain uses TRBV27 and TRBJ1-4; D possibly corresponds to TRBD1 (5 bases). Per the germline V gene, CDR1 is MNHEY and CDR2 is SMNVEV (reference sequence). CDR3 length: 15 residues. Trimming left V 2 bases short and J 0 bases short, with 7 bases between. CDR3 DNA sequence: TGTGCCAGCAGTTTACGCAGGGCAACTAATGAAAAACTGTTTTTT. This codes for CASSLRRATNEKLFF.

This clone showed up just once. The J gene is TRBJ1-5, the V gene TRBV19; D uncertain. This CDR3 has 14 amino acids. Looked up from germline, CDR1 is LNHDA and CDR2 is SQIVND (reference sequence). The V end was cut by 2 bases, the J end by 0 bases, with 5 bases between. This chain's CDR3 is CASSISLSNQPQHF. In nucleotides, the CDR3 is TGTGCCAGTAGTATAAGCCTTAGCAATCAGCCCCAGCATTTT.

This chain connects TRBV13 to TRBJ2-2; D is perhaps TRBD2 (5 bases). The germline V gene has CDR1 PRHDT and CDR2 FYEKMQ (reference sequence). The CDR3 covers 16 residues. Trimming removed 5 bases from V and 3 bases from J, with 16 bases in between. This chain's CDR3 is CASSPPAGGDTGELFF. In nucleotides, the CDR3 is TGTGCCAGCAGCCCCCCTGCGGGTGGGGACACCGGGGAGCTGTTTTTT. Combining the CDR3 with reference TRBV13 and TRBJ2-2 gives the whole variable domain AAGVIQSPRHLIKEKRETATLKCYPIPRHDTVYWYQQGPGQDPQFLISFYEKMQSDKGSIPDRFSAQQFSDYHSELNMSSLELGDSALYFCASSPPAGGDTGELFFGEGSRLTVL.

The chain has TRBV27 and TRBJ2-7; weak D call: TRBD2 (6 bases). The CDR3 spans 15 residues. The germline V gene encodes CDR1 MNHEY and CDR2 SMNVEV (reference sequence). With 5 bases removed from V and 4 bases from J, the gap between germline ends came to 18 bases. CDR3 bases: TGTGCCAGCAGTCTAGCGTCGGGGCCCCAGTACGAGCAGTACTTC. Protein product: CASSLASGPQYEQYF.

CDR3 amino acids: CASSFQRAGNTIYF. DNA of the CDR3: TGTGCCAGCAGCTTTCAGCGGGCGGGAAACACCATATATTTT. This chain joins TRBV5-4 and TRBJ1-3; D remains ambiguous. The CDR3 spans 14 residues. The V gene lost 2 bases and the J gene lost 4 bases, with 10 bases spanning the gap. Germline CDR1 and CDR2: SGHNT and YYREEE (reference sequence).

As for this clone: The same CDR3 is also encoded by other DNA sequences in this sample. In DNA form, the CDR3 reads TGTGCCAGCAGTACAGGTTCCAATCAGCCCCAGCATTTT. This sequence encodes CASSTGSNQPQHF. This chain links TRBV28 with TRBJ1-5; D might be TRBD1 (5 bases). With 5 bases removed from V and 3 bases from J, the gap between germline ends came to 8 bases. Germline V gives CDR1 MDHEN, CDR2 SYDVKM. The CDR3 totals 13 residues.

The chain joins TRBV5-1 to TRBJ1-1; TRBD1 agrees at 7 bases. Germline assignment: CDR1 SGHRS and CDR2 YFSETQ. The J segment lost 5 bases and the V segment lost 3 bases, leaving 4 bases of the junction unmatched. This CDR3 comprises 13 residues. The CDR3, as DNA: TGCGCCAGCAGCTCAGAACAGGGGACTGAAGCTTTCTTT. Its protein is CASSSEQGTEAFF.

This clone was recorded only once. The CDR3 region has the DNA TGTGCCAGCAGCTTAGGTCGGGGACAGCGGGAGCAGTACGTC. Its translation is CASSLGRGQREQYV. The chain has TRBV7-8 and TRBJ2-7; TRBD1 matches 7 bases. Trimming cost V 1 base and J 7 bases; bases outside gene matches: 7. Germline CDR1 and CDR2: SGHVS and FQNEAQ. The CDR3 covers 14 residues.

The chain joins TRBV5-1 to TRBJ2-3, with TRBD2 identical over 9 bases. CDR1 and CDR2 (germline): SGHRS, YFSETQ. Trimming at V came to 2 bases and at J to 0 bases, leaving 4 bases not matched to a gene. The CDR3 consists of 16 residues. This chain's CDR3 is CASSFSGLASTDTQYF. The CDR3 coding sequence is TGCGCCAGCAGCTTTTCGGGACTAGCTAGCACAGATACGCAGTATTTT.

The V gene is TRBV27, the J gene TRBJ2-7; 10 positions match TRBD1. The length of the CDR3 is 14 residues. In germline, CDR1 is MNHEY, CDR2 SMNVEV (reference sequence). The V gene end was trimmed by 5 bases and the J gene end by 0 bases; junction bases not matched to a gene: 1. The CDR3 sequence: CASSRTGGSYEQYF. In DNA form, the CDR3 reads TGTGCCAGCAGTCGGACAGGGGGCTCCTACGAGCAGTACTTC.

J is TRBJ1-6 and V is TRBV14, with D uncertain. This CDR3 contains 16 residues. Trimming shortened V by 0 bases and J by 8 bases, and 14 bases separated the two germline ends. Germline V gives CDR1 SGHDN, CDR2 FVKESK. The DNA for the CDR3 is TGTGCCAGCAGCCAAGATAGCTGGTCTTCGTATTCACCCCTCCACTTT. Protein: CASSQDSWSSYSPLHF.

V is TRBV28 and J is TRBJ2-7; D is perhaps TRBD1 (6 bases). Trimming took 4 bases from V and 2 from J, leaving 12 bases between them. The CDR3 loop spans 14 amino acids. Germline V CDR1 and CDR2: MDHEN, SYDVKM. The CDR3 loop is CASSSGTLPYEQYV. The DNA for the CDR3 is TGTGCCAGCAGTTCCGGGACACTTCCCTACGAGCAGTACGTC.

V gene TRBV11-2 combines with J gene TRBJ2-3; 7 bases map to TRBD2. Germline CDR1 is SGHAT and CDR2 is FQNNGV. J was trimmed by 8 bases and V by 5 bases; bases with no gene match: 13. There are 15 residues in the CDR3. The CDR3 DNA reads TGTGCCAGCAGCCTTTTGGGGGGGAAAGGCGGTACGCAGTATTTT. Protein product: CASSLLGGKGGTQYF.

The CDR3 DNA follows: TGCGCCAGCAGCCATACAGGGGCTAGCAATCAGCCCCAGCATTTT. Its translation is CASSHTGASNQPQHF. This chain connects TRBV5-1 to TRBJ1-5, with TRBD1 matching over 7 bases. Germline CDR1 reads SGHRS; CDR2 reads YFSETQ. V was clipped by 4 bases and J by 0 bases; unmatched bases: 4. This CDR3 region has 15 residues.

This chain links TRBV27 with TRBJ1-1; 10 bases match TRBD1. CDR1 and CDR2 (germline): MNHEY, SMNVEV (reference sequence). The V and J ends lost 3 bases and 1 base, in that order; junction bases with no gene match: 8. The CDR3 covers 17 residues. The CDR3 nucleotides are TGTGCCAGCAGTTTGGGACAGGGGATTGGTAGGAACACTGAAGCTTTCTTT. This translates into CASSLGQGIGRNTEAFF.

The chain carries TRBV5-4 and TRBJ2-7; 9 bases fit TRBD1. CDR1 SGHNT and CDR2 YYREEE come from the germline V gene (reference sequence). The CDR3 extends over 15 amino acids. Trimming took 0 bases from V and 5 from J; bases not matched to a gene: 6. The CDR3 sequence: CASSLEDRGSNEQYF. The CDR3, as DNA: TGTGCCAGCAGCTTGGAAGACAGGGGGTCCAACGAGCAGTACTTC.

This clone showed up just a few times. V usage is TRBV28 and J usage is TRBJ1-5, with TRBD1 identical over 7 bases. The CDR3 is 14 amino acids. Germline V CDR1 and CDR2: MDHEN, SYDVKM. J gave up 7 bases and V 6 bases, and 9 bases lay outside the gene matches. The CDR3 DNA is TGTGCCAGCAGGGCCGCCCGACAGGGACAGCCCCAGCATTTT. Encoded protein: CASRAARQGQPQHF.